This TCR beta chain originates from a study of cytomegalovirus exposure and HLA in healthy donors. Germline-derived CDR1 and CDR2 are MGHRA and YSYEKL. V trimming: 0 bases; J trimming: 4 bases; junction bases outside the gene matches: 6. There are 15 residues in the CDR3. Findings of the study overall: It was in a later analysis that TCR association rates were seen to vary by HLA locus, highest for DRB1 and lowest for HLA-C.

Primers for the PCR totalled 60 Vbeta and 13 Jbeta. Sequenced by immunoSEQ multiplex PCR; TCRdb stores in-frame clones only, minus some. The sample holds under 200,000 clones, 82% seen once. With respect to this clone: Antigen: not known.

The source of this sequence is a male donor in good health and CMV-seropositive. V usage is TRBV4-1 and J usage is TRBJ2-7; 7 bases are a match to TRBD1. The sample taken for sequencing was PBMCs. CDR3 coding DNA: TGCGCCAGCAGCCAAGAAACCGCAGGGGGATACGAGCAGTACTTC. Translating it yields CASSQETAGGYEQYF.